The entry below describes one TCR beta chain. This sample is part of a study of neoadjuvant anti-PD-1 for oral cavity cancer. Blood libraries mostly used roughly 500 ng genomic DNA, six replicates each. Assay: immunoSEQ multiplex PCR; the TCRdb copy retains only in-frame clones and omits some. The sample comprises about 68,000 clones, approximately 84% of which are singletons, and about 3.7% rests with the top ten. Regarding time point: after neoadjuvant nivolumab, at surgical resection. The germline V gene has CDR1 SGHAT and CDR2 FQNNGV. This CDR3 contains 16 residues. With V trimmed by 1 base and J by 0 bases, 4 bases remained unmatched.

The V and J genes are TRBV11-2 and TRBJ2-3; TRBD2 matches at 7 bases. The sequencing here drew on PBMCs, taken after nivolumab (anti-PD-1) treatment. This receptor was obtained from a person aged 35-80 years with oral cavity squamous cell carcinoma. The CDR3 is CASSLVAGGSTDTQYF. CDR3 nucleotides: TGTGCCAGCAGCTTAGTAGCGGGCGGAAGCACAGATACGCAGTATTTT.